This T cell receptor (beta chain) is drawn from a study of blood T cell repertoires in COVID-19. Study in general: The United States, Italy and Spain provided the acute and convalescent COVID-19 samples. PBMCs, B-cell-depleted T cells, or T cells provided the cDNA or gDNA that made up the material.

This clone was observed once. In the study's own analysis: Reference gene primer amplification gave estimated nucleated cell counts. Produced via immunoSEQ multiplex PCR; TCRdb's table is partial and in-frame only. V, J and clone size are taken as reported in that table, and D and trimming were inferred from the DNA itself. In the table there are 110,000 or so clones, around 80% of which are singletons. Germline CDR1 is SGHRS and CDR2 is YFSETQ. There are 14 residues in the CDR3. V was trimmed by 3 bases and J by 0 bases, leaving 8 bases between them. The gene calls are TRBV5-1 and TRBJ2-3; D uncertain. The origin of this receptor is a man between 45 and 60 years old with acute or convalescent COVID-19. Material for sequencing was peripheral blood. CDR3 in amino acids: CASSWALSTDTQYF. The DNA for the CDR3 is TGCGCCAGCAGCTGGGCGCTAAGCACAGATACGCAGTATTTT.